This note documents a single TCR beta chain sequence. The clone's antigen remains unknown. No base quality information exists; no much larger clone differs at one position. Ficoll-Paque density gradient centrifugation was used to isolate PBMCs. These data belong to a study of T-cell memory formation after mild COVID-19 (dated by TCRdb to the early 2020s). Some background on the complete study: TCR sequence clusters from the two donors were found to be largely donor specific. The cohort was made up of two young adult volunteers, one female and one male, who were previously healthy. In a couple of donors, T-cell clones that expanded and contracted after mild COVID-19 were tracked by sequencing TCRalpha and TCRbeta repertoires over time.

The run used an Illumina NovaSeq 6000. TCRalpha and TCRbeta cDNA libraries were built by 5'RACE with constant-segment primers, adding sample barcodes and unique molecular identifiers. RNA was extracted from every sample with Trizol reagent. The libraries were amplified in two PCR steps, and the second step added a second sample barcode and Illumina TruSeq adapters. The libraries were sequenced on an Illumina NovaSeq using 2 x 150 bp paired-end reads. Per the original workflow: The reads were demultiplexed and collapsed into UMI-guided consensus sequences using migec v1.2.7. With mixcr v2.1.11, UMI consensuses were aligned to TRA and TRB V and J templates and assembled into clonotypes. A clonotype was counted as expanded or contracted only if both edgeR and NoisET called the change significant, with noise models trained on biological replicates. For edgeR calls, a false discovery rate-adjusted p below 0.01 and a log2 fold-change threshold of 1 were applied. As an exploratory analysis of dynamics, PCA with hierarchical clustering was applied to max-normalized trajectories of the 1000 most abundant clonotypes. Separately sequenced CD4+ and CD8+ repertoires were used to assign the CD4 or CD8 phenotype of responding clones. TCRdb itself trimmed the public reads at Q25 with fastp, ran MiXCR and retained productive beta chains. Merged by CDR3 protein, the rows form single entries marked with the most common genes and DNA. The V and J calls come from TCRdb's annotation, not from the publication. The sample has roughly 180,000 distinct CDR3 sequences on record, around 20% of them singletons. The top ten constitute under 4.5% of the sample.

At the junction V is shortened by 7 bases and J by 2 bases, with 10 bases in between. From the cysteine through the phenylalanine, the CDR3 covers 13 amino acids. The retained sequence is limited to the CDR3, 39 bases, with the frame set at the first base. CDR1 and CDR2 (SGHTA, FQGNSA) derive from the germline V gene. The paper as a whole reports these results and caveats: The study included only two mild cases, and larger cohorts that include severe cases with pre-infection samples were judged to be necessary. The second-wave clones that peaked on day 37 were not confirmed to be SARS-CoV-2 specific. Clones contracting from day 15 to 85 had balanced CD4/CD8 phenotypes, while a second wave expanding from day 15 to 37 was biased towards CD4+. Contracting CD4+ clones were located mainly in the CM and EM memory subsets, whereas CD8+ clones were found to be enriched in EMRA. Some responding clones were detected in pre-infection memory, suggesting pre-existing cross-reactive memory T cells joined the SARS-CoV-2 response.

Sequencing was carried out using PBMCs or a T cell subset sorted from them (not recorded which). This TCR was recovered from a man younger than 35 who had mild COVID-19 (a few samples of this study predate the infection). The sample titles of this study are shuffled in the database, so cell type and time point are left out; the donor was told from shared clones. Recombination connected TRBV7-2 to TRBJ2-3, with the D gene not confidently named. DNA sequence: TGTGCCAGCACCGACCCCCCCACAGATACGCAGTATTTT. This encodes CASTDPPTDTQYF.